The sequence of this T cell receptor (beta chain) was determined in a study of a mutant IDH1 vaccine in newly diagnosed glioma (dated by TCRdb to 2020 to 2022). A note on the overall study: In the chemotherapy-containing groups, vaccination started alongside temozolomide cycles, whereas in patients who had radiotherapy alone it started 4-6 weeks after radiotherapy. Longitudinal TCRB deep sequencing was performed for about two dozen treated patients wherever samples were available for exploratory analyses. Visit V12 was the week-35 safety follow-up and visit V13 was the week-47 end of study. Prior to enrollment, standard therapy consisting of radiotherapy alone, temozolomide alone, or radiochemotherapy with temozolomide had been administered to patients, with the combination being received by most patients. The roughly 32 treated patients were around 60% male and approximately 40% female, with a mean age of 40.4 years. Peripheral blood was drawn at six visits: V03 (baseline), V05, V07, V10, V12 and V13. What the research found in general, with its limitations: Pseudoprogression seemed to be unrelated to changes in the top peripheral T cell clonotypes found by TCRB sequencing. Availability determined which PBMC samples were chosen for TCRB deep sequencing. Vaccine-induced immune responses across multiple MHC alleles were detected in 85% to 95% of patients. It was noted by the authors that analyses of patient blood samples could not be reproduced owing to sample limitations.

Trimming leaves V shorter by 4 bases and J shorter by 1 base, with the junction holding 5 bases beyond the gene matches. The CDR1 and CDR2 encoded by the germline V gene are SGHRS and YFSETQ. CDR3 length: 14 amino acids, cysteine to phenylalanine. The CDR3 DNA has 42 bases and is translated from base 1. This specimen's time point label, per the study, means: week 47, end of study. Every vaccine dose consisted of 300 ug of a 20-mer mutant IDH1 peptide in Montanide, administered subcutaneously together with topical imiquimod. Eight vaccinations were administered to patients in weeks 1, 3, 5, 7, 11, 15, 19 and 23, corresponding to visits V03 through V10. Newly diagnosed WHO grade 3 or 4 IDH1-mutant astrocytomas showing loss of nuclear ATRX were present in the donors. The samples were drawn from NOA16, a multicentre, single-arm, open-label phase I trial in Germany that tested a mutant IDH1 peptide vaccine in humans for the first time. Genomic DNA for TCRB sequencing was extracted from EDTA blood using the DNeasy Blood and Tissue Kit.

Library creation used the immunoSEQ multiplex PCR assay. Rearranged TCR beta chain sequences were amplified with the hsTCRB Kit following the manufacturer's protocol. TCRB libraries were sequenced on an Illumina MiSeq. Per the source publication's procedure: Demultiplexing, trimming and gene mapping were performed with the kit vendor's proprietary platform. TCRdb provides this immuneACCESS table in a form limited to in-frame rearrangements. Some clones are lacking; in checked studies, under half of them reflect an unresolved V gene, and why the rest are absent is not known. V, J and clone size derive from that table, while D and trimming were established from the DNA sequence. The sample has nearly 25,000 clones on record, about four fifths of them singletons. Around 3.8% of the sample is in the top ten clones. To note about this clone: The specificity of this receptor is unknown. No base qualities exist here, and no much larger clone lies one base off it.

Recombination connected TRBV5-1 to TRBJ2-7; the central 7 bases match TRBD1. The TCR was taken from a man aged 40-49 years with glioma. Some clones in this sample may be carry-over from other donors' samples. The starting material was PBMCs, obtained from a glioma patient whose treatment included an IDH1 peptide vaccine. The CDR3 reads CASSNGQASYEQYF. In nucleotides, the sequence is TGCGCCAGCAGCAACGGACAGGCTTCCTACGAGCAGTACTTC. With the rest looked up from the reference TRBV5-1 and TRBJ2-7 genes rather than sequenced, the full variable domain is KAGVTQTPRYLIKTRGQQVTLSCSPISGHRSVSWYQQTPGQGLQFLFEYFSETQRNKGNFPGRFSGRQFSNSRSEMNVSTLELGDSALYLCASSNGQASYEQYFGPGTRLTVT.